This T cell receptor (beta chain) was identified during a study of T cells in Graves' hyperthyroidism and ophthalmopathy. Patients aged 18 to 65 had newly diagnosed hyperthyroidism of under 2 months' duration. TCR beta CDR3 sequences were amplified from RNA transcripts. When the TCR CDR3 underwent first-round RT-PCR, the HTBI primer set was used. From the multiplex PCR reads, TCRdb called clonotypes with MiXCR, one entry per CDR3 protein. Of about 540,000 distinct CDR3 sequences in the sample, about 45% were seen once. This clonotype has more than one count but fewer than ten. CDR3 length: 15 residues. V lost 3 bases and J lost 8; bases outside the gene matches: 12. CDR1 SEHNR and CDR2 FQNEAQ come from the germline V gene (reference sequence).

The TCR comes from a woman in her late teens or twenties with Graves' hyperthyroidism. Source material: peripheral blood or thyroid tissue (not recorded which). This rearrangement joins TRBV7-9 to TRBJ1-1, with TRBD1 identical over 7 bases. The CDR3, as DNA: TGTGCCAGCAGCTTCCTCACCAGGGGGGGAACCGAAGCTTTCTTT. Translating gives CASSFLTRGGTEAFF.